This T cell receptor beta chain is drawn from a study of vaccination and CD4 T cells after COVID-19. The wider study: All convalescent patients were nasal swab PCR positive for SARS-CoV-2; nine had mild and one severe disease.

Sample treatment: approximately 11-day PBMC culture with coronavirus spike peptide pools or control peptides (ViraFEST assay). Comment on this clonotype: Its antigen is as yet unknown.

Sequenced with the Oncomine TCR Beta short-read assay was DNA taken from cultured CD4+ T cells. TCRdb re-derived calls from the PCR reads in MiXCR, one entry per CDR3 protein. This sample has over 20,000 distinct CDR3 sequences; around 66% occur once, and the top ten carry about 5%. V shed 3 bases, J shed 6 bases, and the junction held 5 bases outside the gene matches. In germline, CDR1 is DFQATT, CDR2 SNEGSKA (reference sequence). CDR3 size: 14 residues. This clonotype was obtained from a human donor who had recovered from COVID-19. The sample comprised CD4+ T cells from blood, cultured in vitro. V usage is TRBV20-1 and J usage is TRBJ2-3; 11 bases are a match to TRBD1. The CDR3 loop reads CSARDRGPPDTQYF. As DNA, the CDR3 is TGCAGTGCTAGGGACAGGGGGCCCCCCGATACGCAGTATTTT.